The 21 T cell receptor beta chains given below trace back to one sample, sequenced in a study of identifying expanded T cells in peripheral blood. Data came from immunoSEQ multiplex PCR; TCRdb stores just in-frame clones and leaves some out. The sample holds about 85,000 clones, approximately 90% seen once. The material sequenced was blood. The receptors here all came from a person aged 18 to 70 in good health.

This chain's CDR3 is CASSERHRTDTQYF. In DNA, the CDR3 is TGTGCCAGCTCAGAACGGCACCGCACAGATACGCAGTATTTT. The rearrangement joins TRBV18 to TRBJ2-3; D call uncertain. Germline V gives CDR1 KGHSH, CDR2 LQKENI. Trimming left V 5 bases short and J 1 base short, with 10 bases between. The CDR3 is 14 amino acids.

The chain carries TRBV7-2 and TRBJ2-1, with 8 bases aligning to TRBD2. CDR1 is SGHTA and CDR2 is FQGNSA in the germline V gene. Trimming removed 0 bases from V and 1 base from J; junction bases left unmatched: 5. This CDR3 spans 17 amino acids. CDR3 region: CASSLAPGLGSYNEQFF. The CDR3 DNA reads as TGTGCCAGCAGCTTAGCGCCGGGACTAGGATCCTACAATGAGCAGTTCTTC.

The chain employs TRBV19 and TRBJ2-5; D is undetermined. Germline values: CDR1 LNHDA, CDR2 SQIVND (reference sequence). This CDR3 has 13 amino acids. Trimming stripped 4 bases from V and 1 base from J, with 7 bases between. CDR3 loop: CASSRQAQETQYF. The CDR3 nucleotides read TGTGCCAGTAGTAGGCAGGCCCAAGAGACCCAGTACTTC.

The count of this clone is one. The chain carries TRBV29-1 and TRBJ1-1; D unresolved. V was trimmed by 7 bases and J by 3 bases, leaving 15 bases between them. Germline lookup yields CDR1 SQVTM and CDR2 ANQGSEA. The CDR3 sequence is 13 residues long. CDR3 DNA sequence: TGCAGCGCCCTAGGTCACCCGGACACTGAAGCTTTCTTT. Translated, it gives CSALGHPDTEAFF.

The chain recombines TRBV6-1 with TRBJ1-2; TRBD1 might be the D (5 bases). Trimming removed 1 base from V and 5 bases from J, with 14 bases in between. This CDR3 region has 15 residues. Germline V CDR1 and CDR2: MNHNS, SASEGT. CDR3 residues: CASSEETGDSYGYTF. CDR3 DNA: TGTGCCAGCAGTGAAGAAACGGGAGACAGTTATGGCTACACCTTC.

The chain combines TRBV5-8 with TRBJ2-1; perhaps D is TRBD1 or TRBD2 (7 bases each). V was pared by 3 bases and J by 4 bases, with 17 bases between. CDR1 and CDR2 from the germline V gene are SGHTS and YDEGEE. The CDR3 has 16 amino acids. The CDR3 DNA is TGTGCCAGCAGCTCAGGGGGAGGGATTGGGTACAATGAGCAGTTCTTC. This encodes CASSSGGGIGYNEQFF. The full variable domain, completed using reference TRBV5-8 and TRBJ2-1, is EAGVTQSPTHLIKTRGQQATLRCSPISGHTSVYWYQQALGLGLQFLLWYDEGEERNRGNFPPRFSGRQFPNYSSELNVNALELEDSALYLCASSSGGGIGYNEQFFGPGTRLTVL.

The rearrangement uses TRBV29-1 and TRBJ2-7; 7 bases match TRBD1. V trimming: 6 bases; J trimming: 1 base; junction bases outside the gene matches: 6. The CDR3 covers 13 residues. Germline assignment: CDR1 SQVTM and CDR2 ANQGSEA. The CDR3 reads CSVAVTGSYEQYF. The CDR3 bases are TGCAGCGTCGCAGTGACAGGGTCCTACGAGCAGTACTTC.

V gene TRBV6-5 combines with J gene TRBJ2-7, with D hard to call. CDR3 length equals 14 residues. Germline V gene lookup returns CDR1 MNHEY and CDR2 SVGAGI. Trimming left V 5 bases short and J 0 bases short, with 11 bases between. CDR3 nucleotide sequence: TGTGCCAGCAGTATCTCGGCAGTCTCCTACGAGCAGTACTTC. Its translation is CASSISAVSYEQYF.

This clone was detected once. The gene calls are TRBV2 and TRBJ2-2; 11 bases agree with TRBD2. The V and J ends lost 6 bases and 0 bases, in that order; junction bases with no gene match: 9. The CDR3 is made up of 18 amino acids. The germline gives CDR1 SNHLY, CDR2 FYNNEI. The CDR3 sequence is CASSLTGGLAANTGELFF. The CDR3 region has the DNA TGTGCCAGCAGCCTAACTGGGGGACTAGCGGCGAACACCGGGGAGCTGTTTTTT. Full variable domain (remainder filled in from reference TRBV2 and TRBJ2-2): EPEVTQTPSHQVTQMGQEVILRCVPISNHLYFYWYRQILGQKVEFLVSFYNNEISEKSEIFDDQFSVERPDGSNFTLKIRSTKLEDSAMYFCASSLTGGLAANTGELFFGEGSRLTVL.

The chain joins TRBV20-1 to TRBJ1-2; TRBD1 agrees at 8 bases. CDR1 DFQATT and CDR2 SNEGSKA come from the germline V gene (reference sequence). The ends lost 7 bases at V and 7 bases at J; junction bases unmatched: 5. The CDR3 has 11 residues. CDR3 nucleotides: TGCAGTGTTCAGGGGGCTGTTGGCTACACCTTC. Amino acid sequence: CSVQGAVGYTF.

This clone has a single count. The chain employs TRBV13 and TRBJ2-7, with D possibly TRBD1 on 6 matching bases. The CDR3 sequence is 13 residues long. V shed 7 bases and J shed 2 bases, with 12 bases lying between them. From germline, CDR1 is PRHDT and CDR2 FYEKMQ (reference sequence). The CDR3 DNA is TGTGCCAGCACCGAGGGGGATACCTACGAGCAGTACTTC. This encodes CASTEGDTYEQYF.

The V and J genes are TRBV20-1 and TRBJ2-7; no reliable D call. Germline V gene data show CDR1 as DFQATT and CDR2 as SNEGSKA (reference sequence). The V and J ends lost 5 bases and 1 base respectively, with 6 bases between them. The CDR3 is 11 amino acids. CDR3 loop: CSAGVSYEQYF. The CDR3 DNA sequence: TGCAGTGCTGGGGTTTCCTACGAGCAGTACTTC.

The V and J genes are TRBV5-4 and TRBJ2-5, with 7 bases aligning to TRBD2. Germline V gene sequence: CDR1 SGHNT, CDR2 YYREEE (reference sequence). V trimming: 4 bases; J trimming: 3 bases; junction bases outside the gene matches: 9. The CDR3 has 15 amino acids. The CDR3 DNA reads TGTGCCAGCAGCGGGGGAGGGGCGGGAGAAGAGACCCAGTACTTC. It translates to CASSGGGAGEETQYF. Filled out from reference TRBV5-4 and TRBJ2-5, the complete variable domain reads ETGVTQSPTHLIKTRGQQVTLRCSSQSGHNTVSWYQQALGQGPQFIFQYYREEENGRGNFPPRFSGLQFPNYSSELNVNALELDDSALYLCASSGGGAGEETQYFGPGTRLLVL.

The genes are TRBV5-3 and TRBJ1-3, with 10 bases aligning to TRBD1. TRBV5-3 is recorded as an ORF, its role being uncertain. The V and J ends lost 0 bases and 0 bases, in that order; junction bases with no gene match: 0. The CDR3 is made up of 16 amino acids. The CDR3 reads CARSLGQGASGNTIYF. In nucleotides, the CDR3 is TGTGCCAGAAGCTTGGGACAGGGGGCCTCTGGAAACACCATATATTTT.

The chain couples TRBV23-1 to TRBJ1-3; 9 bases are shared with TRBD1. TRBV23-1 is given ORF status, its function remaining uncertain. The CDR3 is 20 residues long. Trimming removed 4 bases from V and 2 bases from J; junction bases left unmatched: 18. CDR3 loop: CASSPPAETGGFLPGNTIYF. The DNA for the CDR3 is TGCGCCAGCAGTCCCCCAGCCGAGACAGGGGGTTTCCTGCCTGGAAACACCATATATTTT.

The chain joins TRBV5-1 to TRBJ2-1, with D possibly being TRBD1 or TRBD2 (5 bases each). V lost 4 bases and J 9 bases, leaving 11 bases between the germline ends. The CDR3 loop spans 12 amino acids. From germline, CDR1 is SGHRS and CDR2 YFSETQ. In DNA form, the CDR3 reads TGCGCCAGCAGCAATGCAGGGACTGAGCAGTTCTTC. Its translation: CASSNAGTEQFF.

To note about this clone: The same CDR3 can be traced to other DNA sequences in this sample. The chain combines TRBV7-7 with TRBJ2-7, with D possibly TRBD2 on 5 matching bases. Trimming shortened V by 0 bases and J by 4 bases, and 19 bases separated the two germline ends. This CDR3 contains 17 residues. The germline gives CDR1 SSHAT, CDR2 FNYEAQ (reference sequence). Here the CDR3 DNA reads TGTGCCAGCAGCTTAGCGCGGGTGGGTGGGGTAGAGTACGAGCAGTACTTC. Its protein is CASSLARVGGVEYEQYF.

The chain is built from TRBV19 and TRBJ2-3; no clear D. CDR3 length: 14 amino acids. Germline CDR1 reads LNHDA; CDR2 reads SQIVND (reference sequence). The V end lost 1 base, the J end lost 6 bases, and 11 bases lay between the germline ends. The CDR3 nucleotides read TGTGCCAGTAGTATAGGTGCGAGCCCGGATACGCAGTATTTT. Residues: CASSIGASPDTQYF.

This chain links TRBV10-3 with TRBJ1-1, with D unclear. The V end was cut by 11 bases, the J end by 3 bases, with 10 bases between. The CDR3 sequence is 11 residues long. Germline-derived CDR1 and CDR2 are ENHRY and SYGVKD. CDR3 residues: CAAREHTEAFF. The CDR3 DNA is TGTGCCGCCAGAGAGCACACTGAAGCTTTCTTT.

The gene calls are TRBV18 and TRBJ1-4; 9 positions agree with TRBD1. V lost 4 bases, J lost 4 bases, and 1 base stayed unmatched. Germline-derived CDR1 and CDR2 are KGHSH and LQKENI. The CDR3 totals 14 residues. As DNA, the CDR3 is TGTGCCAGCTCACGACAGGGGGATAATGAAAAACTGTTTTTT. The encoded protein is CASSRQGDNEKLFF.

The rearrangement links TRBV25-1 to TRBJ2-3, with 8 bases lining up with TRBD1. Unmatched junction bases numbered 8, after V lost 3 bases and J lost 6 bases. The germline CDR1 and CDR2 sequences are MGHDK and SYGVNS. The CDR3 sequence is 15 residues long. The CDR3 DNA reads TGTGCCAGCAGTGACCCCAGGGGGCTCGGGGATACGCAGTATTTT. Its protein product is CASSDPRGLGDTQYF.